A selection of T cell receptor beta chains follows, all from one sample in a study of T cells after yellow fever vaccination. In TCRdb, the 5' RACE reads were re-called with MiXCR into one record per CDR3 protein. Counted here are around 610,000 distinct CDR3 sequences, roughly 13% occurring once; the ten biggest clones make up around 15%. The source material was PBMCs, sampled on the day of the yellow fever booster vaccination. These receptors all come from a man aged 30 to 39 who received the YFV17D yellow fever vaccine. Both conserved end residues are part of each CDR3. Each record gives: V gene, J gene, clone size, D gene, CDR3 protein, CDR3 DNA. D genes are given only for firm matches. Size values are once, few and many counts, or a class for expanded clones, and some rows have none.

v_call: TRBV5-1
j_call: TRBJ2-3
clone_size: few
d_call: NA
cdr3_aa: CASSLGSLPDTQYF
cdr3_nt: TGCGCCAGCAGCCTGGGCAGTCTCCCAGATACGCAGTATTTT

v_call: TRBV18
j_call: TRBJ2-2
clone_size: many
d_call: NA
cdr3_aa: CASSPLGLANTGELFF
cdr3_nt: TGTGCCAGCTCACCACTGGGACTTGCGAACACCGGGGAGCTGTTTTTT

v_call: TRBV4-1
j_call: TRBJ2-5
clone_size: NA
d_call: TRBD2
cdr3_aa: CASSQDGTSAQETQYF
cdr3_nt: TGCGCCAGCAGCCAAGATGGGACTAGCGCTCAAGAGACCCAGTACTTC

v_call: TRBV7-2
j_call: TRBJ2-3
clone_size: few
d_call: TRBD2
cdr3_aa: CASSWGGTGDTQYF
cdr3_nt: TGTGCCAGCAGCTGGGGGGGTACTGGAGATACGCAGTATTTT

v_call: TRBV29-1
j_call: TRBJ2-5
clone_size: NA
d_call: TRBD1
cdr3_aa: CSVVVKGAGETQYF
cdr3_nt: TGCAGCGTTGTCGTGAAGGGGGCAGGGGAGACCCAGTACTTC

v_call: TRBV6-2/TRBV6-3
j_call: TRBJ2-6
clone_size: NA
d_call: TRBD2
cdr3_aa: CASSLVAGGSGANVLTF
cdr3_nt: TGTGCCAGCAGTTTAGTAGCGGGAGGCTCTGGGGCCAACGTCCTGACTTTC

v_call: TRBV11-2
j_call: TRBJ2-1
clone_size: few
d_call: TRBD2
cdr3_aa: CASSLRQKVGGIRNNEQFF
cdr3_nt: TGTGCCAGCAGCTTAAGACAAAAAGTGGGAGGGATTCGAAACAATGAGCAGTTCTTC

v_call: TRBV28
j_call: TRBJ2-7
clone_size: few
d_call: TRBD2
cdr3_aa: CASSPLPLSGRSYEQYF
cdr3_nt: TGTGCCAGCAGCCCTCTACCCCTAAGCGGGAGGTCCTACGAGCAGTACTTC

v_call: TRBV5-1
j_call: TRBJ2-7
clone_size: few
d_call: NA
cdr3_aa: CASSPMAGSYEQYF
cdr3_nt: TGCGCCAGCAGCCCAATGGCGGGAAGCTACGAGCAGTACTTC

v_call: TRBV10-3
j_call: TRBJ2-2
clone_size: few
d_call: NA
cdr3_aa: CAISQNGGDTGELFF
cdr3_nt: TGTGCCATCAGCCAAAATGGGGGTGACACCGGGGAGCTGTTTTTT

v_call: TRBV28
j_call: TRBJ2-2
clone_size: few
d_call: NA
cdr3_aa: CASSYRVNTGELFF
cdr3_nt: TGTGCCAGCAGTTACAGGGTGAACACCGGGGAGCTGTTTTTT

v_call: TRBV4-3
j_call: TRBJ2-7
clone_size: few
d_call: TRBD2
cdr3_aa: CASSHIAGSYEQYF
cdr3_nt: TGCGCCAGCAGCCACATAGCGGGAAGTTACGAGCAGTACTTC

v_call: TRBV20-1
j_call: TRBJ2-5
clone_size: NA
d_call: TRBD1
cdr3_aa: CSANDRGEETQYF
cdr3_nt: TGCAGTGCAAATGACAGGGGGGAAGAGACCCAGTACTTC

v_call: TRBV7-2
j_call: TRBJ2-5
clone_size: few
d_call: TRBD1
cdr3_aa: CASGPGTVRRETQYF
cdr3_nt: TGTGCCAGCGGACCCGGGACAGTGAGGCGTGAGACCCAGTACTTC

v_call: TRBV20-1
j_call: TRBJ1-5
clone_size: NA
d_call: NA
cdr3_aa: CSAMRGWGQPQHF
cdr3_nt: TGCAGTGCTATGCGGGGCTGGGGTCAGCCCCAGCATTTT

v_call: TRBV12-3/TRBV12-4
j_call: TRBJ1-1
clone_size: many
d_call: NA
cdr3_aa: CASSWGGSNTEAFF
cdr3_nt: TGTGCCAGCAGCTGGGGGGGCTCGAACACTGAAGCTTTCTTT

v_call: TRBV18
j_call: TRBJ1-4
clone_size: few
d_call: TRBD1
cdr3_aa: CASSFRGQDNEKLFF
cdr3_nt: TGTGCCAGCTCATTCAGGGGACAGGATAATGAAAAACTGTTTTTT

v_call: TRBV5-6
j_call: TRBJ2-1
clone_size: NA
d_call: NA
cdr3_aa: CASRPGRGNEQFF
cdr3_nt: TGTGCCAGCAGGCCCGGGAGAGGGAATGAGCAGTTCTTC

v_call: TRBV29-1
j_call: TRBJ2-1
clone_size: many
d_call: NA
cdr3_aa: CSVYISDRQFF
cdr3_nt: TGCAGCGTTTATATATCAGACCGGCAGTTCTTC

v_call: TRBV12-3/TRBV12-4
j_call: TRBJ2-1
clone_size: many
d_call: NA
cdr3_aa: CAGGGSSYNEQFF
cdr3_nt: TGTGCCGGAGGGGGTAGCTCCTACAATGAGCAGTTCTTC

v_call: TRBV19
j_call: TRBJ1-5
clone_size: NA
d_call: NA
cdr3_aa: CASSTGMMGNQPQHF
cdr3_nt: TGTGCCAGTAGTACAGGAATGATGGGCAATCAGCCCCAGCATTTT

v_call: TRBV12-3/TRBV12-4
j_call: TRBJ1-2
clone_size: NA
d_call: NA
cdr3_aa: CASSLAGGRDGYTF
cdr3_nt: TGTGCCAGCAGTTTAGCGGGGGGCCGCGATGGCTACACCTTC

v_call: TRBV27
j_call: TRBJ2-3
clone_size: few
d_call: NA
cdr3_aa: CASSSERSTDTQYF
cdr3_nt: TGTGCCAGCAGTTCCGAGCGGAGCACAGATACGCAGTATTTT

v_call: TRBV10-3
j_call: TRBJ2-3
clone_size: NA
d_call: NA
cdr3_aa: CAIGSAGADTQYF
cdr3_nt: TGTGCCATCGGCAGTGCGGGGGCCGATACGCAGTATTTT

v_call: TRBV5-4
j_call: TRBJ2-1
clone_size: NA
d_call: NA
cdr3_aa: CASSLAASTHNEQFF
cdr3_nt: TGTGCCAGCAGCTTGGCGGCTAGCACGCACAATGAGCAGTTCTTC

v_call: TRBV7-2
j_call: TRBJ2-6
clone_size: NA
d_call: NA
cdr3_aa: CASRLSGANVLTF
cdr3_nt: TGTGCCAGCAGGCTATCTGGGGCCAACGTCCTGACTTTC

v_call: TRBV18
j_call: TRBJ1-1
clone_size: few
d_call: NA
cdr3_aa: CASSPRPGAGTEAFF
cdr3_nt: TGTGCCAGCTCACCACGCCCCGGCGCGGGCACTGAAGCTTTCTTT

v_call: TRBV12-3/TRBV12-4
j_call: TRBJ2-1
clone_size: many
d_call: TRBD2
cdr3_aa: CASTTASGGYNEQFF
cdr3_nt: TGTGCCAGTACAACGGCTAGCGGGGGTTACAATGAGCAGTTCTTC

v_call: TRBV29-1
j_call: TRBJ2-7
clone_size: few
d_call: TRBD1
cdr3_aa: CSVKRDSSYEQYF
cdr3_nt: TGCAGCGTTAAACGGGACAGCTCCTACGAGCAGTACTTC

v_call: TRBV15
j_call: TRBJ1-3
clone_size: NA
d_call: NA
cdr3_aa: CATSTVGTGSGNTIYF
cdr3_nt: TGTGCCACCAGCACTGTTGGGACGGGCTCTGGAAACACCATATATTTT

v_call: TRBV7-9
j_call: TRBJ2-7
clone_size: NA
d_call: NA
cdr3_aa: CASSLVSRDEQYF
cdr3_nt: TGTGCCAGCAGCTTAGTTTCTCGGGACGAGCAGTACTTC

v_call: TRBV30
j_call: TRBJ1-2
clone_size: few
d_call: NA
cdr3_aa: CAWNREGGYTF
cdr3_nt: TGTGCCTGGAATAGAGAAGGTGGCTACACCTTC

v_call: TRBV7-7
j_call: TRBJ2-5
clone_size: NA
d_call: NA
cdr3_aa: CASSTTPGGETQYF
cdr3_nt: TGTGCTAGCAGCACCACCCCCGGCGGCGAGACCCAGTACTTC

v_call: TRBV29-1
j_call: TRBJ2-7
clone_size: NA
d_call: TRBD1
cdr3_aa: CSVEGTGKGEQYF
cdr3_nt: TGCAGCGTTGAAGGGACAGGGAAGGGCGAGCAGTACTTC

v_call: TRBV3-1
j_call: TRBJ2-3
clone_size: NA
d_call: NA
cdr3_aa: CASSRVRDTQYF
cdr3_nt: TGTGCCAGCAGTCGAGTTAGAGATACGCAGTATTTT

v_call: TRBV7-9
j_call: TRBJ2-1
clone_size: few
d_call: NA
cdr3_aa: CASSGPTENNEQFF
cdr3_nt: TGTGCCAGCAGCGGGCCAACGGAGAACAATGAGCAGTTCTTC

v_call: TRBV7-2
j_call: TRBJ1-2
clone_size: NA
d_call: NA
cdr3_aa: CASRLGEISGYTF
cdr3_nt: TGTGCCAGCAGGCTCGGGGAAATCTCAGGCTACACCTTC

v_call: TRBV19
j_call: TRBJ2-1
clone_size: NA
d_call: NA
cdr3_aa: CASSMRGYEQFF
cdr3_nt: TGTGCCAGTAGTATGAGAGGGTATGAGCAGTTCTTC

v_call: TRBV6-6
j_call: TRBJ2-1
clone_size: NA
d_call: NA
cdr3_aa: CASSYSKQAWWFF
cdr3_nt: TGTGCCAGCAGTTACTCGAAACAGGCCTGGTGGTTCTTC

v_call: TRBV7-9
j_call: TRBJ2-5
clone_size: NA
d_call: NA
cdr3_aa: CASSPPGLLGQYF
cdr3_nt: TGTGCCAGCAGCCCACCCGGACTGTTGGGCCAGTACTTC

v_call: TRBV24-1
j_call: TRBJ2-2
clone_size: NA
d_call: NA
cdr3_aa: CATRDANTGELFF
cdr3_nt: TGTGCCACCAGAGACGCCAACACCGGGGAGCTGTTTTTT

v_call: TRBV7-2
j_call: TRBJ2-5
clone_size: few
d_call: NA
cdr3_aa: CASSYEPGPNKGTQYF
cdr3_nt: TGTGCCAGCAGCTACGAACCGGGGCCTAACAAGGGGACCCAGTACTTC

v_call: TRBV7-9
j_call: TRBJ2-5
clone_size: few
d_call: NA
cdr3_aa: CASSSDLNQGGETQYF
cdr3_nt: TGTGCCAGCAGCTCCGACCTGAATCAGGGGGGTGAGACCCAGTACTTC

v_call: TRBV20-1
j_call: TRBJ1-5
clone_size: NA
d_call: NA
cdr3_aa: CSAGQTYQPQHF
cdr3_nt: TGCAGTGCTGGACAGACTTATCAGCCCCAGCATTTT

v_call: TRBV23-1
j_call: TRBJ2-7
clone_size: few
d_call: NA
cdr3_aa: CASSPEGADSYEQYF
cdr3_nt: TGCGCCAGCAGTCCGGAAGGGGCTGACTCCTACGAGCAGTACTTC

v_call: TRBV28
j_call: TRBJ2-7
clone_size: NA
d_call: TRBD2
cdr3_aa: CASTIKRGVGFGSYEQYF
cdr3_nt: TGTGCCAGCACCATCAAGCGGGGGGTTGGCTTTGGCTCCTACGAGCAGTACTTC

v_call: TRBV4-1
j_call: TRBJ2-1
clone_size: NA
d_call: TRBD2
cdr3_aa: CASSQLGRTRANNEQFF
cdr3_nt: TGCGCCAGCAGCCAGTTAGGCCGGACTAGGGCAAACAATGAGCAGTTCTTC

v_call: TRBV6-2/TRBV6-3
j_call: TRBJ1-2
clone_size: NA
d_call: NA
cdr3_aa: CASSQTGWRGYTF
cdr3_nt: TGTGCCAGCAGCCAAACAGGTTGGAGAGGCTACACCTTC

v_call: TRBV2
j_call: TRBJ2-5
clone_size: few
d_call: TRBD2
cdr3_aa: CASSEVAGGQETQYF
cdr3_nt: TGTGCCAGCAGTGAGGTAGCGGGAGGACAAGAGACCCAGTACTTC

v_call: TRBV20-1
j_call: TRBJ2-3
clone_size: NA
d_call: NA
cdr3_aa: CSAWGTDTQYF
cdr3_nt: TGCAGTGCTTGGGGCACAGATACGCAGTATTTT

v_call: TRBV7-2
j_call: TRBJ2-2
clone_size: NA
d_call: TRBD2
cdr3_aa: CASSLSAGLRGGELFF
cdr3_nt: TGTGCCAGCAGCTTAAGCGCGGGACTACGGGGCGGGGAGCTGTTTTTT

v_call: TRBV12-3/TRBV12-4
j_call: TRBJ2-1
clone_size: NA
d_call: TRBD2
cdr3_aa: CASSNRGAGAYNEQFF
cdr3_nt: TGTGCCAGCAGTAACCGAGGGGCGGGGGCCTACAATGAGCAGTTCTTC

v_call: TRBV5-4
j_call: TRBJ2-5
clone_size: NA
d_call: TRBD1
cdr3_aa: CASSRWTGPGETQYF
cdr3_nt: TGTGCCAGCAGCAGGTGGACAGGGCCGGGCGAGACCCAGTACTTC